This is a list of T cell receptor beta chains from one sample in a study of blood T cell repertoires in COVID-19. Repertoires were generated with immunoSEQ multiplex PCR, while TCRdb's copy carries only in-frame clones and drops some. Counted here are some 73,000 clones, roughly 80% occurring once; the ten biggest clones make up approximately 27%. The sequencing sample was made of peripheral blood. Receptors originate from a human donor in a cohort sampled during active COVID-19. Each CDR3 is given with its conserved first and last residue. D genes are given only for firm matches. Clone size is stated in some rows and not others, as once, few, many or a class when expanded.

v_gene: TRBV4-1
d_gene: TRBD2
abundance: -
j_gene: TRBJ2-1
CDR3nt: TGCGCCAGCAGCCAAACTAGCGGGGGGCTCAATGAGCAGTTCTTC
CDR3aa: CASSQTSGGLNEQFF

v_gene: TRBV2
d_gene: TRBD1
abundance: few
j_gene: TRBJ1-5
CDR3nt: TGTGCCAGCAGAACGGACAGGGGCAATCAGCCCCAGCATTTT
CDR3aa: CASRTDRGNQPQHF

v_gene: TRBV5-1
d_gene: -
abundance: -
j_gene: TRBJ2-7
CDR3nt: TGCGCCAGCAGCTCCACCAGCGTGGCCTACGAGCAGTACTTC
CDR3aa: CASSSTSVAYEQYF

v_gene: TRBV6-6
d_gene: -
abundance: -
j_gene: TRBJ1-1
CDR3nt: TGTGCCAGCAGTGGGCCCACCGACACTGAAGCTTTCTTT
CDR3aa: CASSGPTDTEAFF

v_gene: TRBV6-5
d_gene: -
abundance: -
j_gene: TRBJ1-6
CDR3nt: TGTGCCAGCAGCCGGGGTGATTCACCCCTCCACTTT
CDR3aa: CASSRGDSPLHF

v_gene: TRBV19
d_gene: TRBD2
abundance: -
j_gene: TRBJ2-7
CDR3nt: TGTGCCAGTAGTTCTCCAGCGGGGGGGACCTACGAGCAGTACTTC
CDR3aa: CASSSPAGGTYEQYF

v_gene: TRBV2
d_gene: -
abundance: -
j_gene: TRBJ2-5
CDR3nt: TGTGCCAGCGGACTTAGGGAGACCCAGTACTTC
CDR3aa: CASGLRETQYF

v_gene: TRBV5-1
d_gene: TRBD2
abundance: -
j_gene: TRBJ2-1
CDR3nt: TGCGCCAGCAGCTTGGTTCCGACTAGCGGGGGCGATGAGCAGTTCTTC
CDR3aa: CASSLVPTSGGDEQFF

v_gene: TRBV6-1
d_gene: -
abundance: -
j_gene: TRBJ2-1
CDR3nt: TGTGCCAGCAGTGAAGGGGGCGGGGTAAGGGTTGAGCAGTTCTTC
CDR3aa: CASSEGGGVRVEQFF

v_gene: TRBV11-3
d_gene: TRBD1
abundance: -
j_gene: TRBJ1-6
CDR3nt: TGTGCCAGCAGCTTAGGGCAGGGGGCAAATTCACCCCTCCACTTT
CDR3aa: CASSLGQGANSPLHF

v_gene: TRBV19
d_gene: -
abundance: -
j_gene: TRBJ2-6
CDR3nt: TGTGCCAGTAGTACAGGGGACTCTGGGGCCAACGTCCTGACTTTC
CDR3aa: CASSTGDSGANVLTF

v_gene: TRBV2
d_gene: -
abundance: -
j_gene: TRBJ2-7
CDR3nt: TGTGCCAGCAGTGGAACAGGGAATGGCTACGAGCAGTACTTC
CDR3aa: CASSGTGNGYEQYF

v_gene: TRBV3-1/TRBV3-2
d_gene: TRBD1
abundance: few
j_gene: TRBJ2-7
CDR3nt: TGTGCCAGCAGCCCGGGGAGTGGGACAGGGAGGGAGCAGTACTTC
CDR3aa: CASSPGSGTGREQYF

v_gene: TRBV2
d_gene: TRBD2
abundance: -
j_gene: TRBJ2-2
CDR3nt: TGTGCCATATTACTTCCAACCGGGACTAGCGGTACGAAAGGGACCGGGGAGCTGTTTTTT
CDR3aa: CAILLPTGTSGTKGTGELFF

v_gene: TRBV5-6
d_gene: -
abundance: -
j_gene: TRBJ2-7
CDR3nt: TGTGCCAGCAGCTTCGCAGGGGAGACCTACGAGCAGTACTTC
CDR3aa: CASSFAGETYEQYF

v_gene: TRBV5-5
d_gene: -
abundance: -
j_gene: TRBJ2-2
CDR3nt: TGTGCCAGCAGCGTGGACAGATCCATGGCCGGGGAGCTGTTTTTT
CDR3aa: CASSVDRSMAGELFF

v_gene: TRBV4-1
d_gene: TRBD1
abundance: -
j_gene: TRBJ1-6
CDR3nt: TGCGCCAGCAGCCAAGGACAGGGTGCCCATTCACCCCTCCACTTT
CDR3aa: CASSQGQGAHSPLHF

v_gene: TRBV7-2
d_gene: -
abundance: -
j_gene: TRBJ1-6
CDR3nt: TGTGCCAGCAGCAGATACGGGACACCGAATAATTCACCCCTCCACTTT
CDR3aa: CASSRYGTPNNSPLHF

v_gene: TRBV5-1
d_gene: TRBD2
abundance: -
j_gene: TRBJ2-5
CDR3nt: TGCGCCAGCAGCTTGGAACCGGGGGGAGCCCAAGAGACCCAGTACTTC
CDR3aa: CASSLEPGGAQETQYF

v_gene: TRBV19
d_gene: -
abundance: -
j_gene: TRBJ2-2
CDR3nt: TGTGCCAGTAGTATAGTGAGGGGGATTACGAGCACCGGGGAGCTGTTTTTT
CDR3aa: CASSIVRGITSTGELFF

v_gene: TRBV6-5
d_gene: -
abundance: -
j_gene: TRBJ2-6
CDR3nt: TGTGCCAGCCTTGGGGCGCCTGGCGGGGCCAACGTCCTGACTTTC
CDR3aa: CASLGAPGGANVLTF

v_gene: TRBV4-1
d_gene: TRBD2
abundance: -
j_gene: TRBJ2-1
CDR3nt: TGCGCCAGCAGCCAGCATATTAGCGGGGGGGCGAATGAGCAGTTCTTC
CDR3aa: CASSQHISGGANEQFF

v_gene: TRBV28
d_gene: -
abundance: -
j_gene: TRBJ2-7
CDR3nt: TGTGCCAGCACCACCCTAGGGGTTTACGAGCAGTACTTC
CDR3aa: CASTTLGVYEQYF

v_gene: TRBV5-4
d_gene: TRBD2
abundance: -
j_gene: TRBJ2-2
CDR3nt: TGTGCCAGCAGCTCTAGCGGGTACACCGGGGAGCTGTTTTTT
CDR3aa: CASSSSGYTGELFF

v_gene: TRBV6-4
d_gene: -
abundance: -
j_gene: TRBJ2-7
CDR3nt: TGTGCCAGCAGTGAAGAAACAGGGAACTCCTACGAGCAGTACTTC
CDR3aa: CASSEETGNSYEQYF

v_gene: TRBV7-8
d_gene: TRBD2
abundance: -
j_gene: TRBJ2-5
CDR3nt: TGTGCCAGCAGCTTACTAGCGGGGGACGGGGAGACCCAGTACTTC
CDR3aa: CASSLLAGDGETQYF

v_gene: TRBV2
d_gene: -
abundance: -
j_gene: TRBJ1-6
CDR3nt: TGTGCCAGCAGTCAAAATAATTCACCCCTCCACTTT
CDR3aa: CASSQNNSPLHF

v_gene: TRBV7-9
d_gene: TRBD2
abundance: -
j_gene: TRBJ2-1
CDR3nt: TGTGCCAGCAGCTCGGGACTAGCGGGTTACAATGAGCAGTTCTTC
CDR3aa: CASSSGLAGYNEQFF

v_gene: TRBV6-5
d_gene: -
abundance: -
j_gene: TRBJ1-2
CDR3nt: TGTGCCAGCAAATCCACAGTCTATGGCTACACCTTC
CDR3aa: CASKSTVYGYTF

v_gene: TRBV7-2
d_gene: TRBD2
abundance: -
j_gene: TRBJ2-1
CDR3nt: TGTGCCAGCAGCGTTACCGGGACTAGCGGCCGGGATGCGAATGAGCAGTTCTTC
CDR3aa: CASSVTGTSGRDANEQFF

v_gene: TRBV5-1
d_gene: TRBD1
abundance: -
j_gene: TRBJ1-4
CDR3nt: TGCGCCAGCAGCTTGTCGTCAGGGGGCCTTGAAAAACTGTTTTTT
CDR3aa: CASSLSSGGLEKLFF

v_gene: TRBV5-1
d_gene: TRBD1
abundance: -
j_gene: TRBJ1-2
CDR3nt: TGCGCCAGCAGCTGGGGGCTGGGACAGGGGGTCGCTAACTATGGCTACACCTTC
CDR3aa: CASSWGLGQGVANYGYTF

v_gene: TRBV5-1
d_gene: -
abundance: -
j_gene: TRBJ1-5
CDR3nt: TGCGCCAGCAGCTTGGGCTTTCCTTGGTGGGACAAGGGTCCCAATAGCAATCAGCCCCAGCATTTT
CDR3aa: CASSLGFPWWDKGPNSNQPQHF

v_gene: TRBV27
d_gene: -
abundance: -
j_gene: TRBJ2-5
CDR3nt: TGTGCCAGCAGTTTTGCGGGTCAAGAGACCCAGTACTTC
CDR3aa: CASSFAGQETQYF

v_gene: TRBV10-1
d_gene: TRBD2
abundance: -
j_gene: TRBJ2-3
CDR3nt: TGCGCCAGCAGAGCTAGCGGGGGGGAAGATACGCAGTATTTT
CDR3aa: CASRASGGEDTQYF

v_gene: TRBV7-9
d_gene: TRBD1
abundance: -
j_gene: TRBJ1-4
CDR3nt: TGTGCCAGCAGCCAGACAGGGGGTCTTGAAAAACTGTTTTTT
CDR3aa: CASSQTGGLEKLFF

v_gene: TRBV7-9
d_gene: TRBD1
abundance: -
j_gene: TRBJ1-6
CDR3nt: TGTGCCAGCAGCCAGGGACAGGGGGTCTCACCCCTCCACTTT
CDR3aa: CASSQGQGVSPLHF

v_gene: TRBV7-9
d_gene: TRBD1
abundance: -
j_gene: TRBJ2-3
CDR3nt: TGTGCCAGCAGTTTCCTGGGACAGGGCACAGATACGCAGTATTTT
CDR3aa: CASSFLGQGTDTQYF

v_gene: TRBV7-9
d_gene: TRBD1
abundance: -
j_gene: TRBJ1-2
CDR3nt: TGTGCCAGCCGAGGGACAGGGGCGTATGGCTACACCTTC
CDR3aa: CASRGTGAYGYTF

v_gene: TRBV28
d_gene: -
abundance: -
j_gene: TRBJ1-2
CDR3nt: TGTGCCAGCAGTCCCGGGAACTATGGCTACACCTTC
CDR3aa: CASSPGNYGYTF

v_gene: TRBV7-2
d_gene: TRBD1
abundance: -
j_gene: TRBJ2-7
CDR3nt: TGTGCCAGCAGCCTATACATGGGACAGGTCGCTTTC
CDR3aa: CASSLYMGQVAF

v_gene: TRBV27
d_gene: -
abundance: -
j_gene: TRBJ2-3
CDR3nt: TGTGCCAGCAGTTTATCTACTTACTACACAGATACGCAGTATTTT
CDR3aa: CASSLSTYYTDTQYF

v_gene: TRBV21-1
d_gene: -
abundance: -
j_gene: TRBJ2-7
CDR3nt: TGTGCCAGTAGACAGGTCTACGAGCAGTACTTC
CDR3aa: CASRQVYEQYF

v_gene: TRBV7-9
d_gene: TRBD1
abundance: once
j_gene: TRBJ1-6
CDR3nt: TGTGCCAGCAGCTTATACGAGGGGGACAGGGATTCACCCCTCCACTTT
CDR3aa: CASSLYEGDRDSPLHF

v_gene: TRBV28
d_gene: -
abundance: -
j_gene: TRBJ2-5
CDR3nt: TGTGCCAGCAGCCCTGGGACTCTGGACCAAGAGACCCAGTACTTC
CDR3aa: CASSPGTLDQETQYF

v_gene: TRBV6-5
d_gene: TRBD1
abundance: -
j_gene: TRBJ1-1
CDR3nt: TGTGCCACAGTCTTGGACAGGGGGAATCCTGAAGCTTTCTTT
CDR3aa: CATVLDRGNPEAFF

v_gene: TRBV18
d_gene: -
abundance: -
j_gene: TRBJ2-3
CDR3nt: TGTGCCAGCTCACCCTCGGTTTTCACAGATACGCAGTATTTT
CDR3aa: CASSPSVFTDTQYF

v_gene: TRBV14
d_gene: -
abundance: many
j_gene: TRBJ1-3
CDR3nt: TGTGCCAGCAGCAAGGGGTTTGCTGGAAACACCATATATTTT
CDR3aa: CASSKGFAGNTIYF

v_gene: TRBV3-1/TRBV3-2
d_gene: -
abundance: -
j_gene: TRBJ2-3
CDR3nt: TGTGCCAGCAGCCAAGATTCGGGGAATACGCAGTATTTT
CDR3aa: CASSQDSGNTQYF

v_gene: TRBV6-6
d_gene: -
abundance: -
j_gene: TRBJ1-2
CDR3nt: TGTGCCAGCAGTTCAGACTTGAGATACGGCTACACCTTC
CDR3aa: CASSSDLRYGYTF

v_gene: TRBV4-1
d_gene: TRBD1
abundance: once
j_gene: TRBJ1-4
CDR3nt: TGCGCCAGCAGCCAATCGGGACAGTATAATGAAAAACTGTTTTTT
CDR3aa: CASSQSGQYNEKLFF

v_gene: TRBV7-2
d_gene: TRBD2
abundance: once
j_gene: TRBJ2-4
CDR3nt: TGTGCCAGCTCGATCAACAGCGGGGGGATTAGAAACATTCAGTACTTC
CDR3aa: CASSINSGGIRNIQYF